The T cell receptor beta chain under discussion was sequenced for a study of beta chain features in type 1 diabetes. CDR1 is MNHEY and CDR2 is SVGAGI in the germline V gene. After removal of 4 bases from V and 4 bases from J, the junction contained 11 bases not matched to a gene. The CDR3 runs 16 residues. Reverse transcription of all isolated RNA meant that expressed TCRB transcripts were sequenced. Naive, central memory and regulatory T cell samples averaged approximately 3.9 million immunoSEQ reads each. The protocol was immunoSEQ multiplex PCR, while the TCRdb copy is restricted to in-frame clones and leaves out a portion. The sample lists 500,000 to 700,000 clones; less than 20% were seen once. Every sorted population was more than 95% pure.

The V gene is TRBV6-5, the J gene TRBJ2-7; 9 nucleotides match TRBD1. This TCR came from a man aged 18 to 30 in good health. The sequenced material came from naive CD4+ T cells from blood. CDR3 DNA sequence: TGTGCCAGCAGTTTGTCTCCGGGGACAGGGAGGTACGAGCAGTACTTC. This translates into CASSLSPGTGRYEQYF.